A selection of T cell receptor beta chains follows, all from one sample in a study of PD-L1 blockade in urothelial cancer. Profiled with immunoSEQ multiplex PCR; TCRdb holds only in-frame clones, not every one. The sample includes about 79,000 clones, around 81% seen only once; the top ten take 6.7%. Sequenced here: PBMCs, sampled around atezolizumab (anti-PD-L1) treatment. Every receptor here comes from a man aged 35 to 55 with urothelial cancer. The CDR3 runs from the conserved cysteine through the conserved F or W. The D gene is left open where the match is weak. Clone size is given for some rows only: seen once, a few or many times, or a class if the clone is expanded.

V: TRBV28
J: TRBJ2-7
size: -
D: TRBD1
DNA: TGTGCCAGCAGTGGTACCGGGACAGGGGAAGACGAGCAGTACTTC
CDR3: CASSGTGTGEDEQYF

V: TRBV28
J: TRBJ1-5
size: once
D: -
DNA: TGTGCCAGCAGTTTTCGCGTGCCCGCCCAGCATTTT
CDR3: CASSFRVPAQHF

V: TRBV7-9
J: TRBJ2-7
size: -
D: -
DNA: TGTGCCAGCAGCTCCACAGGGGAGCAGTACTTC
CDR3: CASSSTGEQYF

V: TRBV2
J: TRBJ2-5
size: few
D: TRBD1
DNA: TGTGCCAGCAGCTCCCAGGGGGAAGAGACCCAGTACTTC
CDR3: CASSSQGEETQYF

V: TRBV27
J: TRBJ1-2
size: -
D: TRBD1
DNA: TGTGCCAGCAGCCGCGGACAGGGGGCGCGAAATGGCTACACCTTC
CDR3: CASSRGQGARNGYTF

V: TRBV9
J: TRBJ2-7
size: -
D: TRBD2
DNA: TGTGCCAGCAGCGAGAGAGCAGCGGGAGCCGGCTACGAGCAGTACTTC
CDR3: CASSERAAGAGYEQYF

V: TRBV5-1
J: TRBJ1-3
size: -
D: -
DNA: TGCGCCAGCAGCTTGTCGACGGCAGGCTCTGGAAACACCATATATTTT
CDR3: CASSLSTAGSGNTIYF

V: TRBV2
J: TRBJ2-1
size: -
D: -
DNA: TGTGCCAGCAGTGAAGATAACAATGAGCAGTTCTTC
CDR3: CASSEDNNEQFF

V: TRBV6-1
J: TRBJ1-5
size: -
D: -
DNA: TGTGCCAGCAGTCCCCGGAGCAGTAGCAATCAGCCCCAGCATTTT
CDR3: CASSPRSSSNQPQHF

V: TRBV29-1
J: TRBJ2-7
size: -
D: TRBD1
DNA: TGCAGCGTTGAAGTACAGGGGGCGCGGCAGTACTTC
CDR3: CSVEVQGARQYF

V: TRBV28
J: TRBJ2-4
size: -
D: TRBD2
DNA: TGTGCCAGCAGCCGTCTAGCGGAGGGGGCCAAAAACATTCAGTACTTC
CDR3: CASSRLAEGAKNIQYF